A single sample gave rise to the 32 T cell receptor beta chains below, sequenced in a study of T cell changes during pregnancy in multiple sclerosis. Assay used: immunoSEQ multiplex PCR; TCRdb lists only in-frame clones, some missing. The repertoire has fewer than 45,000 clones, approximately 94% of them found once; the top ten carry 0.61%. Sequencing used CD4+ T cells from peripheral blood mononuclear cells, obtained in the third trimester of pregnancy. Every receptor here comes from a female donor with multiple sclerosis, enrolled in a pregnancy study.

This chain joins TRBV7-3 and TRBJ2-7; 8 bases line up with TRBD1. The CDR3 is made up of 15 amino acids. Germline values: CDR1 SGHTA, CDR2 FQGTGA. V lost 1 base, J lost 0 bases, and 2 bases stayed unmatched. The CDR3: CASSLRTGNSYEQYF. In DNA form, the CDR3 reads TGTGCCAGCAGCTTAAGGACAGGGAACTCCTACGAGCAGTACTTC.

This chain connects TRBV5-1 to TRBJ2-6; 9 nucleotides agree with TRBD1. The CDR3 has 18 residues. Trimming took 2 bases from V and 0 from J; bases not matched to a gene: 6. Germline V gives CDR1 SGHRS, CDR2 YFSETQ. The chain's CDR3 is CASSFGQGSRSGANVLTF. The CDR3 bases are TGCGCCAGCAGCTTTGGACAGGGGAGCCGCTCTGGGGCCAACGTCCTGACTTTC.

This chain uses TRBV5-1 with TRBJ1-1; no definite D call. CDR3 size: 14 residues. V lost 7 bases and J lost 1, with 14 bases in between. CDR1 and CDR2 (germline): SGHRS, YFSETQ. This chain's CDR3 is CASGEFVSNTEAFF. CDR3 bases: TGCGCCAGCGGGGAGTTCGTTTCGAACACTGAAGCTTTCTTT.

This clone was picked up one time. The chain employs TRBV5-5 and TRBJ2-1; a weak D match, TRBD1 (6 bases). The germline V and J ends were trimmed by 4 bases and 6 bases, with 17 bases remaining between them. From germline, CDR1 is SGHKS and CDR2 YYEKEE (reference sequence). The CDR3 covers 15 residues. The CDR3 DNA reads TGTGCCAGCAGCCGGATTCCTGACAGGCCCAATGAGCAGTTCTTC. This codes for CASSRIPDRPNEQFF. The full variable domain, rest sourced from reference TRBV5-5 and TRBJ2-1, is DAGVTQSPTHLIKTRGQQVTLRCSPISGHKSVSWYQQVLGQGPQFIFQYYEKEERGRGNFPDRFSARQFPNYSSELNVNALLLGDSALYLCASSRIPDRPNEQFFGPGTRLTVL.

The CDR3 nucleotides are TGTGCCAGCTCACCAAGTGCGGTTGAGAACACTGAAGCTTTCTTT. Protein: CASSPSAVENTEAFF. The chain joins TRBV18 to TRBJ1-1; D unclear. Trimming pared 2 bases from V and 1 base from J, leaving 11 bases between. Per the germline V gene, CDR1 is KGHSH and CDR2 is LQKENI. This CDR3 contains 15 residues.

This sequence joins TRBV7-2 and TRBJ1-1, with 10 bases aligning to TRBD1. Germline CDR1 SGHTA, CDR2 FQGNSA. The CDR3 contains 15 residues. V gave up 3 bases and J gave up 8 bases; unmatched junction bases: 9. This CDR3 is CASSLSNAGQGEAFF. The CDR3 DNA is TGTGCCAGCAGCTTGAGCAACGCGGGACAGGGGGAAGCTTTCTTT.

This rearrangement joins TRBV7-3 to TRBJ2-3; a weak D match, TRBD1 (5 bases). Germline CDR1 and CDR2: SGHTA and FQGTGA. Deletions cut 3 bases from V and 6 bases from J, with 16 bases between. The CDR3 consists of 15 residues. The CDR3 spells CASSLRSTGADTQYF. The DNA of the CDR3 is TGTGCCAGCAGCTTGAGGTCTACTGGGGCGGATACGCAGTATTTT.

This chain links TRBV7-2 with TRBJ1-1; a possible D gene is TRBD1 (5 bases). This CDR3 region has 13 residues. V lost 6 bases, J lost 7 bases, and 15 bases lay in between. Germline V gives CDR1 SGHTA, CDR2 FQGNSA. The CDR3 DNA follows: TGTGCCAGCAGTCGCAGCCGGGGGAATGAAGCTTTCTTT. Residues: CASSRSRGNEAFF.

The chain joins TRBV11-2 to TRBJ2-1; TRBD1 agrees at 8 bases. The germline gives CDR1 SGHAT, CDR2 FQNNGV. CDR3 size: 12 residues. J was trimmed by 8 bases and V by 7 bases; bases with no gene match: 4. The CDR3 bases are TGTGCCAGCAAACAGGGGGTGGATGAGCAGTTCTTC. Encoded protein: CASKQGVDEQFF.

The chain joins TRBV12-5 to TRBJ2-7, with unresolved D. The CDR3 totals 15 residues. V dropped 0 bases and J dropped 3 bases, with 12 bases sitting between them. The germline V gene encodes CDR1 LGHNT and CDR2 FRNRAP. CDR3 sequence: CASGLVVAHIYEQYF. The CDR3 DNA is TGTGCTAGTGGTTTGGTAGTGGCACATATCTACGAGCAGTACTTC.

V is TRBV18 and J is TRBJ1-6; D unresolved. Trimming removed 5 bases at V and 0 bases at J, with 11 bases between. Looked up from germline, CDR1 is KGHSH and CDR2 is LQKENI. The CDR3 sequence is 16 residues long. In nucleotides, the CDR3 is TGTGCCAGCTCAGGTCCGGTCGGCTCCTATAATTCACCCCTCCACTTT. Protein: CASSGPVGSYNSPLHF.

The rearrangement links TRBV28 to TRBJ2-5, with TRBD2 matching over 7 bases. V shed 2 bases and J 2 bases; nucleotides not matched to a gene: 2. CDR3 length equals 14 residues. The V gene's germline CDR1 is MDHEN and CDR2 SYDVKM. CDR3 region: CASSLSGAQETQYF. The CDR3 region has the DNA TGTGCCAGCAGTTTAAGCGGGGCGCAAGAGACCCAGTACTTC.

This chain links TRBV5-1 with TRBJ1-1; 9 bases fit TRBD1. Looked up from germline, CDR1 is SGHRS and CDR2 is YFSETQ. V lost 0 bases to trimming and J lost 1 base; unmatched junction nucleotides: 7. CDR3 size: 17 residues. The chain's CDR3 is CASSLGGQGLRNTEAFF. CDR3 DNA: TGCGCCAGCAGCTTGGGGGGACAGGGACTTCGGAACACTGAAGCTTTCTTT. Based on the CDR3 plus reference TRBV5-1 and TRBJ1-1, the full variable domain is KAGVTQTPRYLIKTRGQQVTLSCSPISGHRSVSWYQQTPGQGLQFLFEYFSETQRNKGNFPGRFSGRQFSNSRSEMNVSTLELGDSALYLCASSLGGQGLRNTEAFFGQGTRLTVV.

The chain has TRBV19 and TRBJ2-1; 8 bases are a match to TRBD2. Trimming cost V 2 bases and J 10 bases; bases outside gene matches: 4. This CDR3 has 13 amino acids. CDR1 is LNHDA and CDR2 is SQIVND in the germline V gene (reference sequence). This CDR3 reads CASSITGGAEQFF. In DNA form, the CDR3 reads TGTGCCAGTAGTATAACCGGGGGGGCCGAGCAGTTCTTC.

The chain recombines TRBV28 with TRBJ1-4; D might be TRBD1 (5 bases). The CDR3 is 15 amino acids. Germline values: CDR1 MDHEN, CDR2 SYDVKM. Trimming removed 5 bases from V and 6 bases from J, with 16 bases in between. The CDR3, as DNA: TGTGCCAGCAGTCCCCCGAGGGGAGGCCATGAAAAACTGTTTTTT. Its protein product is CASSPPRGGHEKLFF.

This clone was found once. The chain's CDR3 is CASSPPITAPGKAFF. CDR3 nucleotides: TGTGCCAGCTCACCACCCATCACAGCTCCGGGAAAAGCTTTCTTT. The rearrangement joins TRBV18 to TRBJ1-1; D gene uncertain. Trimming took off 0 bases at V and 9 bases at J, with 17 bases between the two ends. CDR1 is KGHSH and CDR2 is LQKENI in the germline V gene. This CDR3 has 15 residues.

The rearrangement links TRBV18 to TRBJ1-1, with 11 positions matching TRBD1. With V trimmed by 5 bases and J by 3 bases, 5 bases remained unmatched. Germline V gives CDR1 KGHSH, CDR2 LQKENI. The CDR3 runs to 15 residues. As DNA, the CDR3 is TGTGCCAGCTCAGTAGGACAGGGGGCTTACACTGAAGCTTTCTTT. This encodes CASSVGQGAYTEAFF.

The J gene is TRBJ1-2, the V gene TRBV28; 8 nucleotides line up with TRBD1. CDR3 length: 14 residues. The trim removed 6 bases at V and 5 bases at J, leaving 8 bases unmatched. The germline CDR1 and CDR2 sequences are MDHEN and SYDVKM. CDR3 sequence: CASRETGGVYGYTF. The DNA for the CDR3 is TGTGCCAGCAGGGAAACAGGGGGAGTTTATGGCTACACCTTC.

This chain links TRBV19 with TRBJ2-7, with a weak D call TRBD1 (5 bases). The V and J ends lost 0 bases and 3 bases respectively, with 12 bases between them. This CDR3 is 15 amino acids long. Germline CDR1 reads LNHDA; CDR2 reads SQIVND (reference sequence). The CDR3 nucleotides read TGTGCCAGTAGTATAGATGGCCGGACAAACTACGAGCAGTACTTC. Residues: CASSIDGRTNYEQYF. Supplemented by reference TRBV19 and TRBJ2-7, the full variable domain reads DGGITQSPKYLFRKEGQNVTLSCEQNLNHDAMYWYRQDPGQGLRLIYYSQIVNDFQKGDIAEGYSVSREKKESFPLTVTSAQKNPTAFYLCASSIDGRTNYEQYFGPGTRLTVT.

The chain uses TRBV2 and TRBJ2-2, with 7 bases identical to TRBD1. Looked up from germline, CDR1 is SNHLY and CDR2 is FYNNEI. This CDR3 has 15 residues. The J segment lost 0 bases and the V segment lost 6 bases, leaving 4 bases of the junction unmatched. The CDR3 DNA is TGTGCCAGCAGGCCCGGGACAGCGAACACCGGGGAGCTGTTTTTT. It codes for CASRPGTANTGELFF. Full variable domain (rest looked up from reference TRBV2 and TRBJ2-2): EPEVTQTPSHQVTQMGQEVILRCVPISNHLYFYWYRQILGQKVEFLVSFYNNEISEKSEIFDDQFSVERPDGSNFTLKIRSTKLEDSAMYFCASRPGTANTGELFFGEGSRLTVL.

CDR3 bases: TGCAGCGTTGGGACAGGGAACACCGGGGAGCTGTTTTTT. Its protein is CSVGTGNTGELFF. J is TRBJ2-2 and V is TRBV29-1; TRBD1 agrees at 7 bases. CDR3 length: 13 amino acids. Per the germline V gene, CDR1 is SQVTM and CDR2 is ANQGSEA. Losses at the gene ends were 4 bases for V and 1 base for J; bases not matched to a gene: 0.

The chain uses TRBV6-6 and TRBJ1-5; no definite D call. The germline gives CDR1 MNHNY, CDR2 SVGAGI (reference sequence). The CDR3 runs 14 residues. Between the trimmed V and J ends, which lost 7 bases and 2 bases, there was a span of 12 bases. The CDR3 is CASTTGSGNQPQHF. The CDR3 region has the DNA TGTGCCAGCACGACGGGTTCTGGCAATCAGCCCCAGCATTTT.

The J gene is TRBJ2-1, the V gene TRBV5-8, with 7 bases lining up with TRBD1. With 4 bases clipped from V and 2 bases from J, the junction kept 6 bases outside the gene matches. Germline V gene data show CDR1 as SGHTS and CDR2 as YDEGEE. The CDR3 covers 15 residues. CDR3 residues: CASSIRDSPYNEQFF. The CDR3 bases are TGTGCCAGCAGCATCCGGGACAGTCCCTACAATGAGCAGTTCTTC.

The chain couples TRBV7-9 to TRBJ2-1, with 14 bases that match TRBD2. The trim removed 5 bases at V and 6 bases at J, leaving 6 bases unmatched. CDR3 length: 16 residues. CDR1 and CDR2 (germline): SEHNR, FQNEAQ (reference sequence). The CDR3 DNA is TGTGCCAGCAGCCCCCGACTAGCGGGAGGGGGCAATGAGCAGTTCTTC. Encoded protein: CASSPRLAGGGNEQFF.

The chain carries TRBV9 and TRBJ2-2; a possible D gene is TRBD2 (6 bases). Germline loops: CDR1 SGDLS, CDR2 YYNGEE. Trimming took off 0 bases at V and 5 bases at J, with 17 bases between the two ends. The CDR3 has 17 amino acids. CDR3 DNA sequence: TGTGCCAGCAGCGTAGCTAGGAGGGGAGCTCAGACCGGGGAGCTGTTTTTT. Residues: CASSVARRGAQTGELFF.

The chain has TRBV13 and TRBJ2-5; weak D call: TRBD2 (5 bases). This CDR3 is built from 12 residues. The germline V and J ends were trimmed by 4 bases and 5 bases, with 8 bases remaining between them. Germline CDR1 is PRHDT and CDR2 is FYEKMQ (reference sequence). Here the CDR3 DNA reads TGTGCCAGCAGCTCTCCGGGGGAGACCCAGTACTTC. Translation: CASSSPGETQYF. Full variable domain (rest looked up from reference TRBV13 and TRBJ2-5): AAGVIQSPRHLIKEKRETATLKCYPIPRHDTVYWYQQGPGQDPQFLISFYEKMQSDKGSIPDRFSAQQFSDYHSELNMSSLELGDSALYFCASSSPGETQYFGPGTRLLVL.

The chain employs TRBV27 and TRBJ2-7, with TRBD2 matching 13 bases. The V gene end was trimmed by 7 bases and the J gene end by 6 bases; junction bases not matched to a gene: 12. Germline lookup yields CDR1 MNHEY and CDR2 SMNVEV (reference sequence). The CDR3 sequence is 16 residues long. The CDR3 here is CASNIRTSGRSPEQYF. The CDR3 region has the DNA TGTGCCAGCAACATAAGGACTAGCGGGAGAAGCCCCGAGCAGTACTTC.

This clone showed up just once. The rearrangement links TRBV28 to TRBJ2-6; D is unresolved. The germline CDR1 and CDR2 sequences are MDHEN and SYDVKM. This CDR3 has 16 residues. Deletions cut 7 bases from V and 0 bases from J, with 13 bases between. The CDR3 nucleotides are TGTGCCAGCAAAGCAGGTTCTTTCTCTGGGGCCAACGTCCTGACTTTC. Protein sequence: CASKAGSFSGANVLTF.

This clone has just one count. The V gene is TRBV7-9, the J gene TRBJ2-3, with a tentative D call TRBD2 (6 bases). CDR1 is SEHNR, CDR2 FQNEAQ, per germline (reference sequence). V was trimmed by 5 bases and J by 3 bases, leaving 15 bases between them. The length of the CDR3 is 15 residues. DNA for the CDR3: TGTGCCAGCAGCCCGACGGGAGTTGGGACAGATACGCAGTATTTT. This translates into CASSPTGVGTDTQYF.

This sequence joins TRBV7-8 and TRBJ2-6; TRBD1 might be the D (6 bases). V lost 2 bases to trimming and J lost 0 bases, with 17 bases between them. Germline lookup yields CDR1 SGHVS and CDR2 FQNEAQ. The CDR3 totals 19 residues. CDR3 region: CASSLIGRTVISGANVLTF. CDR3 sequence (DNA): TGTGCCAGCAGCTTAATCGGGCGGACAGTGATCTCTGGGGCCAACGTCCTGACTTTC.

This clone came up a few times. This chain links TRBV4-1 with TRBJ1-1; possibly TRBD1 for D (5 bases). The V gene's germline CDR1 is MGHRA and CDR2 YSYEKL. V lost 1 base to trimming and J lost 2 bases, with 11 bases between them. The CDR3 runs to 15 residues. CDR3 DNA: TGCGCCAGCAGCCAAGGTGACAGCACCAACACTGAAGCTTTCTTT. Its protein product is CASSQGDSTNTEAFF.

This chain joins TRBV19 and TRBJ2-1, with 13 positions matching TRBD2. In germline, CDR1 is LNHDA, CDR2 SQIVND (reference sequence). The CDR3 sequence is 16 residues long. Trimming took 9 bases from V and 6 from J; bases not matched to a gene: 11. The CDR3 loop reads CASSVPGLAGFNEQFF. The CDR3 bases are TGTGCCAGCTCCGTTCCGGGACTAGCGGGGTTCAATGAGCAGTTCTTC.